This T cell receptor beta chain is from a study of response to subunit inactivated influenza vaccine (dated by TCRdb to about 2018). The study in broad terms: Deep quantitative T cell receptor repertoire profiling was used in the study to track responses to a trivalent subunit inactivated influenza vaccine.

CDR1 and CDR2, per the germline V gene (reference sequence), are SGHAT and FQDESV. CDR3 length: 19 amino acids, cysteine to phenylalanine. Only the CDR3 part of the read is kept: 57 bases, read in frame from the first base. The V end gives up 6 bases and the J end 8 bases, leaving 23 bases in the junction not matched to a gene. This clonotype was picked up many times. The antigen it binds to is not known. Base qualities were left out, and no much larger clone turns up one base away. The study at large found these results: The authors proposed that each seasonal influenza vaccination may bring in only a limited number of new T cells.

Receptors were amplified or captured by RT-PCR. The run used an Illumina HiSeq 2500. TCRdb itself trimmed the public reads at Q25 with fastp, ran MiXCR and retained productive beta chains. Rows with a matching CDR3 protein are joined into one entry that keeps the most common DNA and genes. The sample profile shows about 650,000 distinct CDR3 sequences; around 15% of them were found once. In total, the top ten clones hold 7.5% to 8% of the sample. This sequence was found in a man aged 45 to 65 who received an inactivated influenza vaccine. Donor details come from another sample of the same person, matched by shared clones. Sequencing was performed on PBMCs from blood, taken 14 days before vaccination. The V and J segments used are TRBV11-1 and TRBJ1-4; TRBD1 matches 8 bases in the middle. CDR3 protein: CASSLGETGVSALSEKLFF. The DNA sequence is given as TGTGCCAGCAGTCTTGGCGAGACAGGGGTCTCCGCGCTCTCCGAAAAACTGTTTTTT.